What follows is one TCR beta chain and its context. Its antigen is currently unknown. Specified time point: patch test 2, 6 weeks after DPC sensitization. Treatment of the sample: therapeutic diphenylcyclopropenone sensitization with weekly scalp DPC. Patches went on only after blood had been drawn each time. Those who donated were patients with alopecia, 18 to 70 years of age, and suitable for DPC. MiXCR, applied by TCRdb to the RACE reads, yields one record per CDR3 protein. The table records 40,000 to 45,000 distinct CDR3 sequences, around 9% of them present only once. This entry comes from a study of human T cells and chemical hapten exposure. Background on the study: Recorded diagnoses among the mostly female patients were alopecia areata, totalis or universalis.

Overall study results and limits: TCRs exceeding a frequency of 1 in 1000 stayed unchanged under DPC sensitization.

This receptor was identified in a woman in her forties with alopecia areata. Some clones in this sample may be carry-over from other donors' samples. The sample here was whole blood, taken in connection with sensitization to the hapten diphenylcyclopropenone (DPC).

The CDR3 nucleotides read TGTGCCAGCAGCTTATTTCTTCGGGGGAATGGTGGCAATGAGCAGTTCTTC. Translated, it gives CASSLFLRGNGGNEQFF. The chain recombines TRBV7-6 with TRBJ2-1, with D possibly being TRBD2 (6 bases). The germline gives CDR1 SGHVS, CDR2 FNYEAQ. Deletions cut 2 bases from V and 6 bases from J, with 20 bases between. The CDR3 spans 17 residues. Full variable domain (missing parts from reference TRBV7-6 and TRBJ2-1): GAGVSQSPRYKVTKRGQDVALRCDPISGHVSLYWYRQALGQGPEFLTYFNYEAQQDKSGLPNDRFSAERPEGSISTLTIQRTEQRDSAMYRCASSLFLRGNGGNEQFFGPGTRLTVL.